This is a list of T cell receptor beta chains from one sample in a study of blood T cell repertoires in COVID-19. Libraries were prepared by immunoSEQ multiplex PCR; TCRdb keeps only in-frame clonotypes and omits some of them. The sample gives some 330,000 clones, 83% of which show up once; about 4.9% is in the top ten. The specimen sequenced was PBMCs or T cells enriched from blood (not recorded which). The receptors were gathered from a woman aged 45-65 years who had recovered from COVID-19. Both conserved end residues are part of each CDR3. The order of the fields is D gene, clone size, V gene, CDR3 length, J gene, CDR3 DNA, CDR3 protein. D genes are given only for firm matches. Expanded clones get a size class; other rows say once, few or many, or leave the size out.

d_gene: TRBD1
abundance: -
v_gene: TRBV27
len: 15
j_gene: TRBJ2-1
CDR3nt: TGTGCCAGCAGTGCGGACAGGAGCTCCTACAATGAGCAGTTCTTC
CDR3aa: CASSADRSSYNEQFF

d_gene: -
abundance: once
v_gene: TRBV6-2/TRBV6-3
len: 12
j_gene: TRBJ1-5
CDR3nt: TGTGCCAGCAGTTTAACTCTCCAGCCCCAGCATTTT
CDR3aa: CASSLTLQPQHF

d_gene: TRBD1
abundance: -
v_gene: TRBV27
len: 15
j_gene: TRBJ1-2
CDR3nt: TGTGCCAGCAGTGAACCGGGACAGGGGGCCTTACGCTACACCTTC
CDR3aa: CASSEPGQGALRYTF

d_gene: TRBD1
abundance: once
v_gene: TRBV19
len: 16
j_gene: TRBJ2-5
CDR3nt: TGTGCCAGTAGTACCCCGACAGGGGGCTACCAAGAGACCCAGTACTTC
CDR3aa: CASSTPTGGYQETQYF

d_gene: -
abundance: -
v_gene: TRBV2
len: 16
j_gene: TRBJ2-6
CDR3nt: TGTGCCAGCAGGGCGGTTGGAGTCTCTGGGGCCAACGTCCTGACTTTC
CDR3aa: CASRAVGVSGANVLTF

d_gene: -
abundance: -
v_gene: TRBV27
len: 14
j_gene: TRBJ1-1
CDR3nt: TGTGCCAGCAGTCCCAGGGGTCGGAACACTGAAGCTTTCTTT
CDR3aa: CASSPRGRNTEAFF

d_gene: -
abundance: few
v_gene: TRBV9
len: 20
j_gene: TRBJ1-6
CDR3nt: TGTGCCAGCAGCGTAGGGGGGAAGGACAGCTCGAGCTCCTATAATTCACCCCTCCACTTT
CDR3aa: CASSVGGKDSSSSYNSPLHF

d_gene: -
abundance: -
v_gene: TRBV7-9
len: 14
j_gene: TRBJ2-2
CDR3nt: TGTGCCAGCAGCTTAGTCAAGGGGATCGGGGAGCTGTTTTTT
CDR3aa: CASSLVKGIGELFF

d_gene: TRBD1
abundance: -
v_gene: TRBV19
len: 14
j_gene: TRBJ2-7
CDR3nt: TGTGCCAGTAGCTTCGGGACAGGGTACTACGAGCAGTACTTC
CDR3aa: CASSFGTGYYEQYF

d_gene: TRBD1
abundance: -
v_gene: TRBV27
len: 15
j_gene: TRBJ2-5
CDR3nt: TGTGCCAGCAGCGATTTAGAAGGGGGCCAGGAGACCCAGTACTTC
CDR3aa: CASSDLEGGQETQYF

d_gene: -
abundance: -
v_gene: TRBV6-5
len: 15
j_gene: TRBJ1-5
CDR3nt: TGTGCCAGCAGGTTGGACAGTATAACCAACCAGCCCCAGCATTTT
CDR3aa: CASRLDSITNQPQHF

d_gene: TRBD1
abundance: -
v_gene: TRBV13
len: 15
j_gene: TRBJ1-1
CDR3nt: TGTGCCAGCCGATCCGGCCGACAGGGCGAAACTGAAGCTTTCTTT
CDR3aa: CASRSGRQGETEAFF

d_gene: TRBD1
abundance: -
v_gene: TRBV11-1
len: 14
j_gene: TRBJ1-2
CDR3nt: TGTGCCAGCAGCCCTACAGGGGGAAACTATGGCTACACCTTC
CDR3aa: CASSPTGGNYGYTF

d_gene: -
abundance: -
v_gene: TRBV20-1
len: 13
j_gene: TRBJ1-1
CDR3nt: TGCAGTGCTAGTTCGGCGGGAGGCACTGAAGCTTTCTTT
CDR3aa: CSASSAGGTEAFF

d_gene: TRBD1
abundance: -
v_gene: TRBV6-2/TRBV6-3
len: 16
j_gene: TRBJ1-1
CDR3nt: TGTGCCAGCAGCCGGGACAGCTTATTCGTCGGCACTGAAGCTTTCTTT
CDR3aa: CASSRDSLFVGTEAFF

d_gene: -
abundance: -
v_gene: TRBV7-2
len: 18
j_gene: TRBJ1-5
CDR3nt: TGTGCCAGCAGCCCCCCCCGGACAGCTACGTATAGCAATCAGCCCCAGCATTTT
CDR3aa: CASSPPRTATYSNQPQHF